One T cell receptor (beta chain) is described in this entry. Each participant's cohort was designated according to participant-reported clinical history. These data are taken from a study of blood T cell repertoires in COVID-19. About the research overall: PBMCs, B-cell-depleted T cells, or T cells were the source of the cDNA or gDNA that made up the material.

Assay: immunoSEQ multiplex PCR; the TCRdb copy retains only in-frame clones and omits some. Here the sample spans 350,000 or so clones, about 90% being singletons. Germline lookup yields CDR1 LNHDA and CDR2 SQIVND (reference sequence). The CDR3 has 15 residues. V lost 7 bases to trimming and J lost 3 bases, with 16 bases between them. Sequencing was done on a sample of PBMCs or T cells enriched from blood (not recorded which). This clonotype was sampled from a woman in her twenties or thirties who had recovered from COVID-19. The chain uses TRBV19 and TRBJ1-5, with D perhaps TRBD1 (5 bases). The chain's CDR3 is CASTPGRTYNQPQHF. Here the CDR3 DNA reads TGTGCCAGTACCCCAGGGCGGACGTACAATCAGCCCCAGCATTTT.